Shown below are 18 T cell receptor beta chains from a single sample sequenced in a study of technical replicates of blood from a handful of donors. The method was immunoSEQ multiplex PCR; TCRdb's version includes in-frame clones alone and lacks a portion of them. Altogether tens of thousands of clones are present, 85% to 95% being singletons, with the ten largest covering under 5.5%. The sequencing input was PBMCs. These receptor sequences come from a human donor in good health. Some clones in this sample may be carry-over from other donors' samples.

V gene TRBV5-1 combines with J gene TRBJ1-6; D gene ambiguous. Trimming removed 1 base at V and 4 bases at J, with 12 bases between. Germline V gene data show CDR1 as SGHRS and CDR2 as YFSETQ. This CDR3 is 16 amino acids long. The CDR3 DNA reads as TGCGCCAGCAGCTTGAACCCAGGCCGGTATAATTCACCCCTCCACTTT. Encoded protein: CASSLNPGRYNSPLHF.

V is TRBV19 and J is TRBJ2-3; 8 positions agree with TRBD1. The V and J ends lost 8 bases and 2 bases, in that order; junction bases with no gene match: 3. This CDR3 contains 13 residues. Germline-derived CDR1 and CDR2 are LNHDA and SQIVND (reference sequence). DNA of the CDR3: TGTGCCAGTGAGGGACAGGACACAGATACGCAGTATTTT. Protein sequence: CASEGQDTDTQYF.

The rearrangement uses TRBV13 and TRBJ2-7, with 10 bases aligning to TRBD2. The CDR3 totals 15 residues. The germline gives CDR1 PRHDT, CDR2 FYEKMQ (reference sequence). J was trimmed by 2 bases and V by 4 bases; bases with no gene match: 5. This CDR3 reads CASSSGLAATYEQYF. In DNA form, the CDR3 reads TGTGCCAGCAGCTCCGGACTAGCGGCAACCTACGAGCAGTACTTC.

V gene TRBV7-9 combines with J gene TRBJ1-1, with D tentatively TRBD1 (5 bases). The V gene's germline CDR1 is SEHNR and CDR2 FQNEAQ (reference sequence). The CDR3 covers 12 residues. Trimming left V 5 bases short and J 6 bases short, with 10 bases between. CDR3 loop: CASSLEGPEAFF. The CDR3 DNA reads TGTGCCAGCAGCCTGGAGGGACCTGAAGCTTTCTTT.

Regarding this clone: The sample has other DNA sequences that encode this CDR3 too. The J gene is TRBJ1-1, the V gene TRBV6-5, with TRBD1 matching over 7 bases. This CDR3 comprises 13 residues. Trimming cost V 6 bases and J 4 bases; bases outside gene matches: 5. The germline V gene has CDR1 MNHEY and CDR2 SVGAGI. CDR3 residues: CASSRTGSTEAFF. In DNA form, the CDR3 reads TGTGCCAGCAGCCGGACAGGCTCCACTGAAGCTTTCTTT.

The chain is built from TRBV5-1 and TRBJ1-5; possible D gene TRBD1, 6 bases. CDR3 length: 14 residues. V was pared by 2 bases and J by 10 bases, with 16 bases between. The germline V gene has CDR1 SGHRS and CDR2 YFSETQ. CDR3 DNA sequence: TGCGCCAGCAGCTTAGGGCAGGGGAGGGGACCCCAGCATTTT. This sequence encodes CASSLGQGRGPQHF.

The gene calls are TRBV4-3 and TRBJ2-3; 10 bases agree with TRBD2. J gave up 3 bases and V 0 bases, and 9 bases lay outside the gene matches. The CDR3 extends over 18 amino acids. Germline V gene sequence: CDR1 LGHNA, CDR2 YSLEER. The CDR3 sequence: CASSQDPASGGRTDTQYF. As DNA, the CDR3 is TGCGCCAGCAGCCAAGACCCGGCTAGCGGGGGTAGAACAGATACGCAGTATTTT.

This clone came up a few times. The CDR3 DNA reads as TGCGCCAGCAGCCAAAACTACGGGACAGGGGGTGAAAAACTGTTTTTT. Translating it yields CASSQNYGTGGEKLFF. The chain couples TRBV4-3 to TRBJ1-4; 11 bases line up with TRBD1. CDR1 is LGHNA and CDR2 is YSLEER in the germline V gene. Trimming removed 2 bases from V and 7 bases from J; junction bases left unmatched: 6. This CDR3 has 16 residues.

The chain has TRBV7-9 and TRBJ1-1; 10 nucleotides line up with TRBD1. The CDR3 is made up of 14 amino acids. CDR1 and CDR2 (germline): SEHNR, FQNEAQ (reference sequence). V was pared by 6 bases and J by 1 base, with 2 bases of the junction left unmatched. The CDR3 protein is CASRRDRGNTEAFF. The CDR3 DNA reads TGTGCCAGCAGAAGGGACAGGGGGAACACTGAAGCTTTCTTT.

The chain recombines TRBV5-4 with TRBJ2-3; 9 nucleotides align to TRBD2. J lost 4 bases, V lost 7 bases, and 13 bases had no gene match. The germline CDR1 and CDR2 sequences are SGHNT and YYREEE (reference sequence). The CDR3 length is 16 residues. The CDR3 nucleotides are TGTGCCAGCGCCTACGGGGGCGGGGGGGCAGCAGATACGCAGTATTTT. It codes for CASAYGGGGAADTQYF.

This clone was picked up one time. In nucleotides, the CDR3 is TGTGCCAGCAGCTTGTCGGTGGTCTCCGAGCAGTACTTC. Translating gives CASSLSVVSEQYF. The V call is TRBV5-4, the J call TRBJ2-7; D is ambiguous. The CDR3 length is 13 residues. V lost 1 base and J lost 6, with 11 bases in between. From germline, CDR1 is SGHNT and CDR2 YYREEE (reference sequence).

The genes are TRBV18 and TRBJ1-6, with TRBD1 matching 8 bases. With V trimmed by 2 bases and J by 9 bases, 12 bases remained unmatched. The CDR3 loop spans 17 amino acids. CDR1 is KGHSH, CDR2 LQKENI, per germline. The CDR3 DNA is TGTGCCAGCTCACCAATCAGTCCCCAGGGGGCCGGTTCACCCCTCCACTTT. Translating it yields CASSPISPQGAGSPLHF.

This chain uses TRBV10-3 with TRBJ2-2; the D gene is possibly TRBD2 (7 bases). The CDR3 is made up of 14 amino acids. Deletions cut 7 bases from V and 4 bases from J, with 13 bases between. The V gene's germline CDR1 is ENHRY and CDR2 SYGVKD. In nucleotides, the CDR3 is TGTGCCATCAATGGGGGGGGGCTCACCGGGGAGCTGTTTTTT. Amino acid sequence: CAINGGGLTGELFF.

V and J are TRBV6-6 and TRBJ2-5, with a possible D match to TRBD1 (5 bases). The CDR3 consists of 14 residues. V was cut by 1 base and J by 5 bases, with 11 bases left in between. Germline CDR1 reads MNHNY; CDR2 reads SVGAGI (reference sequence). The CDR3 DNA sequence: TGTGCCAGCAGTTACTTGGGGCCATGGGAGACCCAGTACTTC. It yields the protein CASSYLGPWETQYF.

J is TRBJ2-7 and V is TRBV7-2; D is possibly TRBD1 (5 bases). This CDR3 contains 15 residues. V shed 2 bases and J shed 0 bases, with 11 bases lying between them. The germline V gene encodes CDR1 SGHTA and CDR2 FQGNSA. The CDR3 is CASSLMQGSSYEQYF. The CDR3 DNA reads TGTGCCAGCAGCTTAATGCAGGGAAGCTCCTACGAGCAGTACTTC.

The CDR3 DNA follows: TGTGCCAGCAGCTTAGACAGGTTGAGTGGCTACACCTTC. It specifies CASSLDRLSGYTF. This chain joins TRBV11-1 and TRBJ1-2; D might be TRBD1 (5 bases). The CDR3 runs 13 residues. V shed 1 base and J shed 7 bases, with 10 bases lying between them. CDR1 and CDR2 (germline): SGHAT, FQDESV (reference sequence).

The genes are TRBV5-4 and TRBJ2-5; TRBD2 might be the D (5 bases). From germline, CDR1 is SGHNT and CDR2 YYREEE (reference sequence). Trimming removed 3 bases at V and 4 bases at J, with 7 bases between. This CDR3 region has 12 residues. CDR3 loop: CASSWELETQYF. The DNA of the CDR3 is TGTGCCAGCAGCTGGGAGTTAGAGACCCAGTACTTC.

In the case of this clone: Other DNA sequences within the sample encode an identical CDR3. The rearrangement uses TRBV19 and TRBJ1-2; D is perhaps TRBD1 (6 bases). V was cut by 5 bases and J by 4 bases, with 8 bases left in between. CDR3 size: 12 residues. Germline loops: CDR1 LNHDA, CDR2 SQIVND (reference sequence). The CDR3 DNA sequence: TGTGCCAGTAGTGAACAGGGCTATGGCTACACCTTC. Translation gives CASSEQGYGYTF.